The clone carrying this T cell receptor (beta chain) has a handful of counts. The CDR3 is made up of 13 amino acids. Germline V gene data show CDR1 as LGHDT and CDR2 as YNNKEL (reference sequence). The ends were cut back, 0 bases at V and 3 bases at J, with 6 bases in the middle. Each CDR3 protein is one row after TCRdb ran MiXCR on the RACE reads. The table has approximately 71,000 distinct CDR3 sequences, over 8.5% seen once. The data belong to a study of human T cells and chemical hapten exposure. About the study: While the approximately 24-week study was under way, patients received diphenylcyclopropenone on the scalp every week.

As to time point: patch test 3, about 24 weeks after DPC sensitization. The treatment here: therapeutic diphenylcyclopropenone sensitization with weekly scalp DPC. The chain couples TRBV3-1 to TRBJ2-7; no firm D call. This receptor was identified in a woman in her fifties or sixties with alopecia areata. Some clones in this sample may be carry-over from other donors' samples. The sequencing here drew on whole blood, taken in connection with sensitization to the hapten diphenylcyclopropenone (DPC). The CDR3 nucleotides read TGTGCCAGCAGCCAAGACAAGGGCTACGAGCAGTACTTC. Its protein is CASSQDKGYEQYF.